This paragraph covers one T cell receptor beta chain sequence. The data originate from a study of blood T cell repertoires in COVID-19. Study-level information: Acute and convalescent COVID-19 specimens originated in the United States, Italy and Spain. Sources were T cells, B-cell-depleted T cells, or PBMCs; the material itself was cDNA or gDNA.

V was cut by 5 bases and J by 8 bases, with 16 bases left in between. The CDR3 consists of 15 residues. Germline V gene sequence: CDR1 MNHEY, CDR2 SMNVEV (reference sequence). Per the authors' pipeline: Amplifying reference gene primers gave estimates of nucleated cell counts. Assay used: immunoSEQ multiplex PCR; TCRdb lists only in-frame clones, some missing. The DNA was the basis for D and trimming; V, J and clone size are from that table. The table shows 85,000 to 95,000 clones, with 86% occurring only once. The chain combines TRBV27 with TRBJ1-6, with D uncertain. The source is a human donor in a cohort sampled during active COVID-19. Sequencing input: peripheral blood. Written as DNA, the CDR3 is TGTGCCAGCAGTCCTGGCGGAGGGAGGTATTCACCCCTCCACTTT. Its protein product is CASSPGGGRYSPLHF.